Sequencing of this T cell receptor beta chain was carried out in a study of blood T cell repertoires in COVID-19. Here immunoSEQ multiplex PCR was the method, and the copy in TCRdb shows in-frame clones only, minus some. This sample has 140,000 or so clones, with 80% found just once. CDR3 length equals 14 residues. Unmatched junction bases numbered 4, after V lost 5 bases and J lost 8 bases. The V gene's germline CDR1 is SGHAT and CDR2 FQNNGV. The chain recombines TRBV11-2 with TRBJ2-2, with 11 bases aligning to TRBD2. Sequenced material: peripheral blood. This TCR was recovered from an older man who had recovered from COVID-19. The CDR3 spells CASSRPSGRGELFF. In DNA, the CDR3 is TGTGCCAGCAGCCGCCCTAGCGGGAGGGGGGAGCTGTTTTTT.